This T cell receptor (beta chain) was captured in a study of shared clonotypes between healthy human individuals. Trimming shortened V by 4 bases and J by 1 base, and 10 bases separated the two germline ends. The V gene's germline CDR1 is GTSNPN and CDR2 SVGIG (reference sequence). The CDR3 sequence is 13 residues long. Broader study findings: Only blood was sampled; tissue repertoires likely differ.

About this clone: The antigen is undetermined.

There were only Caucasian adults among the donors, and all lived in Nashville, Tennessee. The authors ran the assay at deep level. Repertoires were generated with immunoSEQ multiplex PCR, while TCRdb's copy carries only in-frame clones and drops some. Of approximately 460,000 clones in the sample, more than 70% were seen once. V and J are TRBV30 and TRBJ1-1, with D perhaps matching TRBD1 (6 bases). The sequencing input was PBMCs. The receptor's source is a woman aged 35 to 49 in good health. Some clones in this sample may be carry-over from other donors' samples. CDR3 region: CAWIGTPNTEAFF. Written as DNA, the CDR3 is TGTGCCTGGATTGGGACACCGAACACTGAAGCTTTCTTT. Full variable domain (outside the CDR3, taken from reference TRBV30 and TRBJ1-1): SQTIHQWPATLVQPVGSPLSLECTVEGTSNPNLYWYRQAAGRGLQLLFYSVGIGQISSEVPQNLSASRPQDRQFILSSKKLLLSDSGFYLCAWIGTPNTEAFFGQGTRLTVV.